This T cell receptor beta chain was sequenced for a study of chemoradiotherapy in HPV16-positive cancers. Turning to the study itself: A couple of HPV16-positive patients' cells yielded candidate HPV-specific clones and common motifs.

Here immunoSEQ multiplex PCR was the method, and the copy in TCRdb shows in-frame clones only, minus some. The sample holds some 9,700 clones, 78% seen once. The germline V gene encodes CDR1 MNHNY and CDR2 SVGAGI (reference sequence). The CDR3 runs to 14 residues. Trimming shortened V by 8 bases and J by 8 bases, and 16 bases separated the two germline ends. The TCR sequence derives from a human donor with HPV-associated anogenital cancer. The material was obtained from a patient who underwent chemoradiotherapy. V gene TRBV6-6 combines with J gene TRBJ1-6, with TRBD1 as a possible D gene (6 bases). This chain's CDR3 is CASSEGVSHSPLHF. The CDR3 DNA sequence: TGTGCCAGCTCAGAGGGGGTTTCGCATTCACCCCTCCACTTT.